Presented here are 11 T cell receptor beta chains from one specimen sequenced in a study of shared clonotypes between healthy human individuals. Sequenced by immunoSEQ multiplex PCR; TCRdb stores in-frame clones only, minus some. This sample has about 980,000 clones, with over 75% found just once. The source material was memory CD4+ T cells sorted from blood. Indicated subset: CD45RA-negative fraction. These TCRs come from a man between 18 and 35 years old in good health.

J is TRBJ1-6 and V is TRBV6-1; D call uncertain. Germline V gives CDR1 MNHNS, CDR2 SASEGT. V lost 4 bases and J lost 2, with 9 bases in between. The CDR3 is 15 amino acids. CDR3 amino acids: CASSVEGAYNSPLHF. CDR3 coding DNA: TGTGCCAGCAGTGTGGAGGGTGCCTATAATTCACCCCTCCACTTT.

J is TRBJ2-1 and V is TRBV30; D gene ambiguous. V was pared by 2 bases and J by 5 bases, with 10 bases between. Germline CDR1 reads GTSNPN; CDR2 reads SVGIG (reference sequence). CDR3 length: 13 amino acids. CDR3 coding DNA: TGTGCCTGGAGTAAAAGGACGGACAATGAGCAGTTCTTC. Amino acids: CAWSKRTDNEQFF.

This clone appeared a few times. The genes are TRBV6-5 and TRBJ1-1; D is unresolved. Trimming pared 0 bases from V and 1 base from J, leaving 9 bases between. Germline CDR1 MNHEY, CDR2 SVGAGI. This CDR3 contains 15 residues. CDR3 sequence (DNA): TGTGCCAGCAGTTACTCAGCCAAAGCGAACACTGAAGCTTTCTTT. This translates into CASSYSAKANTEAFF.

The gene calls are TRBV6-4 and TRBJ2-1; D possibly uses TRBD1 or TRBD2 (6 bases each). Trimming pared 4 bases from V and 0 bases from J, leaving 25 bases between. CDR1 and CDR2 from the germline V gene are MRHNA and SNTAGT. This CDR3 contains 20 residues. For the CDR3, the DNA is TGTGCCAGCAGTGCCCGACAGGTGGGAGGATCGTCGAGCTCCTACAATGAGCAGTTCTTC. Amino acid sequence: CASSARQVGGSSSSYNEQFF.

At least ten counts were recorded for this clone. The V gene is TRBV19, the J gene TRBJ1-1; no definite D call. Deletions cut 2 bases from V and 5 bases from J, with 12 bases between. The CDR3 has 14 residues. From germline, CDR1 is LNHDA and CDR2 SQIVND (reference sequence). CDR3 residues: CASSIIGVKTEAFF. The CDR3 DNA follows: TGTGCCAGTAGTATAATCGGGGTAAAGACTGAAGCTTTCTTT.

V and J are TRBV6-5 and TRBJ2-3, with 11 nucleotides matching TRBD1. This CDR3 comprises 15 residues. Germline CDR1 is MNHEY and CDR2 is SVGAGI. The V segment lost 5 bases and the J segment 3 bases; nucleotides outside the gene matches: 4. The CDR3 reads CASSRGDRGTDTQYF. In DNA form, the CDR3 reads TGTGCCAGCAGTCGCGGGGACAGGGGGACAGATACGCAGTATTTT.

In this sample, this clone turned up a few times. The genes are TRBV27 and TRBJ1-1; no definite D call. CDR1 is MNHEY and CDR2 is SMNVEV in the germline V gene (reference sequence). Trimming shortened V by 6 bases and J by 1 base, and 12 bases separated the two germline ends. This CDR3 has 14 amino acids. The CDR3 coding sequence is TGTGCCAGCAGGACGGTTATGGGGAACACTGAAGCTTTCTTT. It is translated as CASRTVMGNTEAFF.

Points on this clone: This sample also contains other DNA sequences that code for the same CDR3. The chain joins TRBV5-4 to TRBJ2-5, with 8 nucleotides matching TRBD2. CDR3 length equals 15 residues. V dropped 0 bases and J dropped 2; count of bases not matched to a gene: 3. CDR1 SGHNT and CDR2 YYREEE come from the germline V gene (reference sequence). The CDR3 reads CASSLASGPQETQYF. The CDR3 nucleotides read TGTGCCAGCAGCTTGGCTAGCGGGCCTCAAGAGACCCAGTACTTC. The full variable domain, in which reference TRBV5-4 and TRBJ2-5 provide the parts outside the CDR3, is ETGVTQSPTHLIKTRGQQVTLRCSSQSGHNTVSWYQQALGQGPQFIFQYYREEENGRGNFPPRFSGLQFPNYSSELNVNALELDDSALYLCASSLASGPQETQYFGPGTRLLVL.

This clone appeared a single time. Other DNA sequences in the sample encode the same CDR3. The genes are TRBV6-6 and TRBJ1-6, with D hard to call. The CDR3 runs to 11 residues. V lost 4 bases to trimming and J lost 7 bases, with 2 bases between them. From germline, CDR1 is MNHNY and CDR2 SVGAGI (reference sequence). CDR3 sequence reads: CASSSNSPLHF. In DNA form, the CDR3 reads TGTGCCAGCAGTTCCAATTCACCCCTCCACTTT.

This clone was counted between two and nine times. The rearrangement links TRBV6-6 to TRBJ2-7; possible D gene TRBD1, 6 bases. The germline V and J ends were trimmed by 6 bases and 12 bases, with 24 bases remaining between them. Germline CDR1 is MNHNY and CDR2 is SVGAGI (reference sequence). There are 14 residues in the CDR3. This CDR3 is CASRSGTNIGSWYF. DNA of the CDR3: TGTGCCAGCAGGTCCGGGACAAATATAGGCAGTTGGTACTTC.

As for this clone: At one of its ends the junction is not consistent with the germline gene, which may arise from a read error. The CDR3 region is CASSLAGAGSDF. The CDR3 region has the DNA TGTGCCAGCAGCTTGGCTGGGGCAGGGAGTGACTTC. This chain connects TRBV5-4 to TRBJ1-2; TRBD1 is a possible D gene (5 bases). Germline values: CDR1 SGHNT, CDR2 YYREEE (reference sequence). The CDR3 loop spans 12 amino acids.